The T cell receptor (beta chain) under discussion was sequenced for a study of regulatory dendritic cells for organ transplantation. Study-level points and caveats: Regulatory dendritic cells appeared to expand memory CD8+ clones less than mature ones. Naive CD4+ and CD8+ repertoires were highly diverse; memory CD8+ was most oligoclonal. The most alloreactive TCR clonotypes were found in resting memory CD8+ cells.

The ends were cut back, 1 base at V and 0 bases at J, with 4 bases in the middle. This CDR3 region has 13 residues. Germline loops: CDR1 MDHEN, CDR2 SYDVKM. A note on this clone: No antigen is known for it.

TCRdb's copy holds only in-frame clones and misses some; the assay was immunoSEQ multiplex PCR. Among tens of thousands of clones, about 80% were seen once, and the ten largest hold about 2%. CD4+ or CD8+ T cells were sorted as naive CD45RA+ or memory CD45RO+. V is TRBV28 and J is TRBJ2-7; D gene unclear. This TCR derives from a human donor in good health. The sequenced material came from memory CD4+ T cells from blood. The subset denotes: CD45RO+ memory T cells. CDR3 sequence (DNA): TGTGCCAGCAGTTTATTTATCTCCTACGAGCAGTACTTC. This translates into CASSLFISYEQYF.